Listed here are 5 T cell receptor beta chains from one sample, sequenced in a study of CXCR4 blockade with PD-1 therapy in pancreatic cancer. Here immunoSEQ multiplex PCR was the method, and the copy in TCRdb shows in-frame clones only, minus some. The sample includes roughly 4,900 clones, 45% to 60% of them seen just once. The sequenced material came from tumor tissue. The receptors were gathered from a human donor with pancreatic ductal adenocarcinoma.

This clone was counted between two and nine times. The chain is built from TRBV11-3 and TRBJ2-3; maybe TRBD2 (5 bases). The CDR3 contains 14 residues. Looked up from germline, CDR1 is SGHNT and CDR2 is YENEEA. V lost 6 bases, J lost 3 bases, and 13 bases lay in between. For the CDR3, the DNA is TGTGCCAGCAGTTCCCGGACTTCTACAGATACGCAGTATTTT. It is translated as CASSSRTSTDTQYF. Variable domain in full (rest from reference TRBV11-3 and TRBJ2-3): EAGVVQSPRYKIIEKKQPVAFWCNPISGHNTLYWYLQNLGQGPELLIRYENEEAVDDSQLPKDRFSAERLKGVDSTLKIQPAELGDSAVYLCASSSRTSTDTQYFGPGTRLTVL.

The chain is built from TRBV18 and TRBJ2-5, with D perhaps assigned TRBD1 or TRBD2 (5 bases each). The CDR3 runs to 12 residues. V was pared by 1 base and J by 7 bases, with 7 bases between. CDR1 and CDR2 from the germline V gene are KGHSH and LQKENI. CDR3 in DNA: TGTGCCAGCTCACCACTTGGGGGGACCCAGTACTTC. Residues: CASSPLGGTQYF.

The chain combines TRBV19 with TRBJ1-1, with D unresolved. V was clipped by 1 base and J by 7 bases, with 7 bases between them. The CDR3 is 12 amino acids. Germline CDR1 and CDR2: LNHDA and SQIVND (reference sequence). CDR3 region: CASSIVGSEAFF. The CDR3 nucleotides read TGTGCCAGTAGTATAGTGGGCAGTGAAGCTTTCTTT.

The chain has TRBV14 and TRBJ1-2; TRBD1 matches at 8 bases. The ends lost 1 base at V and 3 bases at J; junction bases unmatched: 4. The germline V gene has CDR1 SGHDN and CDR2 FVKESK. The CDR3 spans 15 residues. CDR3 loop: CASSQAQGAYYGYTF. CDR3 DNA: TGTGCCAGCAGCCAAGCGCAGGGGGCGTACTATGGCTACACCTTC.

This chain links TRBV28 with TRBJ2-7; a possible D gene is TRBD1 (6 bases). Trimming removed 4 bases at V and 6 bases at J, with 13 bases between. The CDR3 loop spans 13 amino acids. Germline V gene sequence: CDR1 MDHEN, CDR2 SYDVKM. CDR3 in DNA: TGTGCCAGCAGTTCCCCGCAGGGGCCCGAGCAGTACTTC. Translating it yields CASSSPQGPEQYF.